Sequencing of this T cell receptor (beta chain) was carried out in a study of blood T cell repertoires in COVID-19. Study overall: T cells, B-cell-depleted T cells, or PBMCs supplied cDNA or gDNA.

Clones were read by immunoSEQ multiplex PCR, and TCRdb kept only the in-frame ones, dropping some. The sample carries about 140,000 clones, 70% to 90% recorded once. Germline CDR1 SGHTS, CDR2 YDEGEE. V was cut by 3 bases and J by 0 bases, with 10 bases left in between. The CDR3 runs to 16 residues. The chain combines TRBV5-8 with TRBJ2-6; possibly TRBD1 for D (5 bases). The sample was peripheral blood. This receptor was taken from a woman older than 75 with acute or convalescent COVID-19. CDR3 protein: CASSSLTGSGANVLTF. CDR3 nucleotide sequence: TGTGCCAGCAGCTCTCTTACAGGCTCTGGGGCCAACGTCCTGACTTTC.